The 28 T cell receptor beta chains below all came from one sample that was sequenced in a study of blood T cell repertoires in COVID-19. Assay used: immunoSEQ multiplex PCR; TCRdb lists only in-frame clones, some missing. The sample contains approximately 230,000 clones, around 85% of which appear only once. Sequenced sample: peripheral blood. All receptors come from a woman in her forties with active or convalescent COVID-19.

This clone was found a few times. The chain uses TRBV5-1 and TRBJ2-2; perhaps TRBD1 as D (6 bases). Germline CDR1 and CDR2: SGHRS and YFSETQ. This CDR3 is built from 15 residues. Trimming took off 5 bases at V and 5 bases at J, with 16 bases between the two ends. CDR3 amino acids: CASSGQQVATGELFF. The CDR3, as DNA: TGCGCCAGCAGTGGACAGCAAGTCGCTACCGGGGAGCTGTTTTTT.

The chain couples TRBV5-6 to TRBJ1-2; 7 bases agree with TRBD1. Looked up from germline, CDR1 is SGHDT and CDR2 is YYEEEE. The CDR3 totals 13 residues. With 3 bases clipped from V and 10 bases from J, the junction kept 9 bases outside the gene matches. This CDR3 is CASSWGTDKHYTF. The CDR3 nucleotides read TGTGCCAGCAGCTGGGGGACAGACAAGCACTACACCTTC. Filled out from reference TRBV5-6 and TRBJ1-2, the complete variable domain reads DAGVTQSPTHLIKTRGQQVTLRCSPKSGHDTVSWYQQALGQGPQFIFQYYEEEERQRGNFPDRFSGHQFPNYSSELNVNALLLGDSALYLCASSWGTDKHYTFGSGTRLTVV.

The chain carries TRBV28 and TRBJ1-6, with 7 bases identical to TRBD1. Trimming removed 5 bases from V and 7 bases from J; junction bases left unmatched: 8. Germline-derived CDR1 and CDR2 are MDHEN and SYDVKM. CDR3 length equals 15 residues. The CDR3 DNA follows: TGTGCCAGCAGTACGCGACAGGGCTGGAATTCACCCCTCCACTTT. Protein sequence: CASSTRQGWNSPLHF.

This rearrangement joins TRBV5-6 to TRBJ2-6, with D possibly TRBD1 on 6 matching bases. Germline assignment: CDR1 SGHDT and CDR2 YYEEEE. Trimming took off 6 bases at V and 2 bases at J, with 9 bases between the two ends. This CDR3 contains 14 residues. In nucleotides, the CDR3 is TGTGCCAGCACAGGGGACGCTGGGGCCAACGTCCTGACTTTC. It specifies CASTGDAGANVLTF. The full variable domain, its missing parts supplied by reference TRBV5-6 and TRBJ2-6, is DAGVTQSPTHLIKTRGQQVTLRCSPKSGHDTVSWYQQALGQGPQFIFQYYEEEERQRGNFPDRFSGHQFPNYSSELNVNALLLGDSALYLCASTGDAGANVLTFGAGSRLTVL.

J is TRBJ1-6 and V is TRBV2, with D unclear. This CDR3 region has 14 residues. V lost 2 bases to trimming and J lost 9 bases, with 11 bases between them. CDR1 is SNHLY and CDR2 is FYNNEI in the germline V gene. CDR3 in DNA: TGTGCCAGCAGTGAACCCGTAGCGGTTTCACCCCTCCACTTT. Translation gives CASSEPVAVSPLHF.

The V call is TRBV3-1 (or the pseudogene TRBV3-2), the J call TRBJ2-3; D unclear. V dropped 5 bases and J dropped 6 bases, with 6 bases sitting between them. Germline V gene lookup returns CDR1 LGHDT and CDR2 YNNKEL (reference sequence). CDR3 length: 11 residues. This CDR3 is CASSSSDTQYF. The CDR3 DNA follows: TGTGCCAGCAGCTCCTCTGATACGCAGTATTTT.

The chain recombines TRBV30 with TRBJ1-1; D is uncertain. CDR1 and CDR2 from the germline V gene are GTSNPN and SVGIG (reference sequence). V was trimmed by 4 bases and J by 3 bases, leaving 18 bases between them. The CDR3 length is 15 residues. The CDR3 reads CAWTPNGITYTEAFF. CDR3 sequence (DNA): TGTGCCTGGACGCCCAACGGGATCACTTACACTGAAGCTTTCTTT. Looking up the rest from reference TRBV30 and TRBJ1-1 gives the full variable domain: SQTIHQWPATLVQPVGSPLSLECTVEGTSNPNLYWYRQAAGRGLQLLFYSVGIGQISSEVPQNLSASRPQDRQFILSSKKLLLSDSGFYLCAWTPNGITYTEAFFGQGTRLTVV.

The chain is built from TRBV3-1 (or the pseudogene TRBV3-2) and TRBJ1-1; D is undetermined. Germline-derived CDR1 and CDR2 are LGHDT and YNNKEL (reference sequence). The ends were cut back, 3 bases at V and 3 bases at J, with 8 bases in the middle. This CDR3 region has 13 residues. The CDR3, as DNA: TGTGCCAGCAGCCACAGGTCCGACACTGAAGCTTTCTTT. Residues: CASSHRSDTEAFF.

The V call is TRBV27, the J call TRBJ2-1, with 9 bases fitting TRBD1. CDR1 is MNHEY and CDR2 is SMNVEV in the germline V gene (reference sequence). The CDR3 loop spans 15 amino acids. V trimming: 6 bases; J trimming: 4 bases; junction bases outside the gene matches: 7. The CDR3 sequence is CASRDWGQGYNEQFF. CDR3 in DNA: TGTGCCAGCAGGGACTGGGGACAGGGATACAATGAGCAGTTCTTC.

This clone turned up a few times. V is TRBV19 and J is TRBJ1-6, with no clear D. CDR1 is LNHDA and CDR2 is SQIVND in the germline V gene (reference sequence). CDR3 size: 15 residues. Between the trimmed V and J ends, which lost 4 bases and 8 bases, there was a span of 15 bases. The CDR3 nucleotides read TGTGCCAGTAGTACCCCCGGACTGACTCATTCACCCCTCCACTTT. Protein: CASSTPGLTHSPLHF.

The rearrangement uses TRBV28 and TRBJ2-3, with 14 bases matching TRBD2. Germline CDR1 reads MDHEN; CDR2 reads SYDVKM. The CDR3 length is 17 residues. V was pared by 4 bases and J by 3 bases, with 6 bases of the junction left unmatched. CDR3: CASSSGLAGGGTDTQYF. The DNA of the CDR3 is TGTGCCAGCAGTTCCGGACTAGCGGGGGGCGGAACAGATACGCAGTATTTT.

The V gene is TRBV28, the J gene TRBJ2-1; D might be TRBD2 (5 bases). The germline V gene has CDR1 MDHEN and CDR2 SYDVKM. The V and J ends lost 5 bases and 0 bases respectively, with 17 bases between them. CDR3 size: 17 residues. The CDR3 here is CASSPQWERSSYNEQFF. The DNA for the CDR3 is TGTGCCAGCAGTCCCCAATGGGAGCGGAGCTCCTACAATGAGCAGTTCTTC.

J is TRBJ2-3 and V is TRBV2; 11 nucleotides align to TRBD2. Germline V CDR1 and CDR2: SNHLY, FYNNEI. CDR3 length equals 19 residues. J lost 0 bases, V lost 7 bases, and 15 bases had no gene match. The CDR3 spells CASTASRLAGKLSTDTQYF. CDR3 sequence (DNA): TGTGCCAGCACCGCCTCTAGACTAGCGGGGAAGCTTAGCACAGATACGCAGTATTTT.

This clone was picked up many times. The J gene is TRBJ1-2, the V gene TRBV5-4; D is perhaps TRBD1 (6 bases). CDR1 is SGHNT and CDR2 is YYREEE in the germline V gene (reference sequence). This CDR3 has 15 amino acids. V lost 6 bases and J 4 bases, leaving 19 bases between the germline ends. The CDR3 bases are TGTGCCAGCACTCAGGGACATTTCACGGGCTATGGCTACACCTTC. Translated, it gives CASTQGHFTGYGYTF.

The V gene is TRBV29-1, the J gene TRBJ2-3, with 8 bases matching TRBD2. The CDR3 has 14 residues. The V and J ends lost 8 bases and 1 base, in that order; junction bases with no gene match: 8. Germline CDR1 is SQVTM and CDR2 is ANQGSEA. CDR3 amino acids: CSCPTAGGTDTQYF. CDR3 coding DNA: TGCAGCTGCCCAACAGCGGGGGGCACAGATACGCAGTATTTT.

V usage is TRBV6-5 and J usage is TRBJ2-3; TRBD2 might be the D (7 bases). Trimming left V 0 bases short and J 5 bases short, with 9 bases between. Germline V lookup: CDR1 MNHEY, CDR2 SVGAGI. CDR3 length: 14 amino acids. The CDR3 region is CASSYSGGVDTQYF. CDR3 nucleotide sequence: TGTGCCAGCAGTTACTCAGGGGGGGTAGATACGCAGTATTTT.

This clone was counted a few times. CDR3 nucleotide sequence: TGTGCCAGCAGCTTCCCGGGTTCACCCCTCCACTTT. It translates to CASSFPGSPLHF. The V gene is TRBV7-3, the J gene TRBJ1-6; D is unresolved. The CDR3 totals 12 residues. Trimming shortened V by 3 bases and J by 9 bases, and 6 bases separated the two germline ends. Germline-derived CDR1 and CDR2 are SGHTA and FQGTGA.

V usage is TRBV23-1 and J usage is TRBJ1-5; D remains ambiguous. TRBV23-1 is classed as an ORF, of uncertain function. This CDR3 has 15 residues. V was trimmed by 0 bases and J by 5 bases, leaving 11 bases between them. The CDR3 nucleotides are TGCGCCAGCAGTCAATCGTCGAGGGCCGATCAGCCCCAGCATTTT. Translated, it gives CASSQSSRADQPQHF.

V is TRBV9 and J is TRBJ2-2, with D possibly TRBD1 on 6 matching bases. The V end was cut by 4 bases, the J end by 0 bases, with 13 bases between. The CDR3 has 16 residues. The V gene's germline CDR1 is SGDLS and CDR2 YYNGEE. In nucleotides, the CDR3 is TGTGCCAGCAGCCCTACCGGGACACCGAACACCGGGGAGCTGTTTTTT. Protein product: CASSPTGTPNTGELFF.

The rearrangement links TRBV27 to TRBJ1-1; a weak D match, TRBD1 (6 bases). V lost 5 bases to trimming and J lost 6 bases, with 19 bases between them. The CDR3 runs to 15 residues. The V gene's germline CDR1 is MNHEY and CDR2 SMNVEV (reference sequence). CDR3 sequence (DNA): TGTGCCAGCAGTCGTTACAGGGCTATTCGGGCTGAAGCTTTCTTT. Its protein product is CASSRYRAIRAEAFF.

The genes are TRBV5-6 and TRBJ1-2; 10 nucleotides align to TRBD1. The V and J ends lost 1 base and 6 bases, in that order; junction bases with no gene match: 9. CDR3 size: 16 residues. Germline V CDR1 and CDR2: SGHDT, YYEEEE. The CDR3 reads CASSLTIIGTGDGYTF. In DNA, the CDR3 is TGTGCCAGCAGCTTGACCATTATCGGGACAGGGGATGGCTACACCTTC.

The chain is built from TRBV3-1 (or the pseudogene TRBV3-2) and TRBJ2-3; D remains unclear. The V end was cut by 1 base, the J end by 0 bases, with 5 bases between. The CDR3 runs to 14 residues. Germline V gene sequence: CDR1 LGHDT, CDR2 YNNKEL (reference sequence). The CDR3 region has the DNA TGTGCCAGCAGCCAAGGTCAAAGCACAGATACGCAGTATTTT. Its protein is CASSQGQSTDTQYF.

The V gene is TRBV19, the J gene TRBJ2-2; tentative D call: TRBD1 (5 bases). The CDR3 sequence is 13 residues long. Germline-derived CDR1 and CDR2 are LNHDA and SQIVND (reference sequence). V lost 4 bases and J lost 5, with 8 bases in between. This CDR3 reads CASSNQGTGELFF. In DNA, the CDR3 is TGTGCCAGTAGTAACCAGGGTACCGGGGAGCTGTTTTTT.

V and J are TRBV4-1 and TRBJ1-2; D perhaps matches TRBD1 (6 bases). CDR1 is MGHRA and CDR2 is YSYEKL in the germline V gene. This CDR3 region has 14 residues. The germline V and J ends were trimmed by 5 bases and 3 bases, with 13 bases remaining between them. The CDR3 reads CASSLRTEYYGYTF. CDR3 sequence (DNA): TGCGCCAGCAGCTTAAGGACAGAATACTATGGCTACACCTTC.

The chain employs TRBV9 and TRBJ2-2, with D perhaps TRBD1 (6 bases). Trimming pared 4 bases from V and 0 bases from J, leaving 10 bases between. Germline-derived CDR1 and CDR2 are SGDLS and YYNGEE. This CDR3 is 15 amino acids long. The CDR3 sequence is CASSPGTSNTGELFF. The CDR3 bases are TGTGCCAGCAGCCCCGGGACATCGAACACCGGGGAGCTGTTTTTT.

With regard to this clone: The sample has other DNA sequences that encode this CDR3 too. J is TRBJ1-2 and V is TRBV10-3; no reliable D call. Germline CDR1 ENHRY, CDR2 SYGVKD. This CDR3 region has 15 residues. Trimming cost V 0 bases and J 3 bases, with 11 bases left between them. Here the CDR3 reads CAISESNSPDYGYTF. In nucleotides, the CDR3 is TGTGCCATCAGTGAGTCTAACAGCCCGGACTATGGCTACACCTTC.

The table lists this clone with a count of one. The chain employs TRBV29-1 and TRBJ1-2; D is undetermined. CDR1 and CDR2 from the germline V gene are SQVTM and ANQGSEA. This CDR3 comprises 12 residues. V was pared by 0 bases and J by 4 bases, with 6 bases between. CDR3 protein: CSVEDLAYGYTF. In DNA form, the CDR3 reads TGCAGCGTTGAAGACCTGGCCTATGGCTACACCTTC.

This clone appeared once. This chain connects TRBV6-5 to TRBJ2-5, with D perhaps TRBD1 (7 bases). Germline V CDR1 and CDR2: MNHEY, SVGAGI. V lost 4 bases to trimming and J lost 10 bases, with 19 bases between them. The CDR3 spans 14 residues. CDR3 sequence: CASSWGDSRESQYF. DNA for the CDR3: TGTGCCAGCAGTTGGGGGGACAGCCGCGAAAGCCAGTACTTC.